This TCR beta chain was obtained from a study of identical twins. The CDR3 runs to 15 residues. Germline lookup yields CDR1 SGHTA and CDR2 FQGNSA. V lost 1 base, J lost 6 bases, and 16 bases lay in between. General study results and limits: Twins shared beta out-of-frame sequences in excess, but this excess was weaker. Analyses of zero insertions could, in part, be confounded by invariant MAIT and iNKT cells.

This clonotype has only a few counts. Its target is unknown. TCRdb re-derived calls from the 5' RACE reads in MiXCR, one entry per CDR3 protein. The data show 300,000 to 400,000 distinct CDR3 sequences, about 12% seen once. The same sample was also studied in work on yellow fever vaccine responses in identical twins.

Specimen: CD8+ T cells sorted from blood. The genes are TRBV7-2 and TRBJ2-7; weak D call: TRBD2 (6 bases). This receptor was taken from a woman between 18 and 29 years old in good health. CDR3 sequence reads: CASSLGSGVLSEQYF. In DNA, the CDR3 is TGTGCCAGCAGCTTAGGTAGCGGCGTCCTCAGCGAGCAGTACTTC.